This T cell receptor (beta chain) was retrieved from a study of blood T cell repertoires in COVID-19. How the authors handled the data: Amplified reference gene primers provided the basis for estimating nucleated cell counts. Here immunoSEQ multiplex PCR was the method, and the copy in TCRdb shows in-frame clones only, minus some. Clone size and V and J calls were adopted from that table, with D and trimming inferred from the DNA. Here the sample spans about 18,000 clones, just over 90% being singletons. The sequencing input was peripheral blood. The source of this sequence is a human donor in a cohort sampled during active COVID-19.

The CDR3 spells CASSQESVGGITEAFF. The CDR3 DNA reads TGTGCCAGCAGCCAAGAATCAGTCGGCGGAATAACTGAAGCTTTCTTT. V and J are TRBV14 and TRBJ1-1; the D is unclear. The germline V gene has CDR1 SGHDN and CDR2 FVKESK. The V gene lost 0 bases and the J gene lost 5 bases, with 16 bases spanning the gap. This CDR3 contains 16 residues.